These T cell receptor beta chains were read from a single sample in a study of CD8 T cells in Susac syndrome. TCRdb re-called the immunoSEQ multiplex PCR reads with MiXCR, one entry per CDR3 protein. The sample lists 170,000 or so distinct CDR3 sequences, about 94% occurring once. Sequencing was performed on CD4+ T cells from PBMCs. These TCRs come from a human donor with multiple sclerosis. CDR3s leave out the opening cysteine and the closing phenylalanine or tryptophan. D genes are given only for firm matches.

J: TRBJ2-5; D: NA; V: TRBV25-1; CDR3: ASSEMGRGFQETQY
J: TRBJ2-2; D: TRBD2; V: TRBV9; CDR3: ASSVASSGVTGELF
J: TRBJ2-1; D: TRBD2; V: TRBV19; CDR3: ASSIDIAGGRREQF
J: TRBJ1-5; D: TRBD1; V: TRBV19; CDR3: ASIQPGQGIQPQH
J: TRBJ1-1; D: NA; V: TRBV30; CDR3: AWRGEGYDTEAF
J: TRBJ2-7; D: TRBD2; V: TRBV12-3/TRBV12-4; CDR3: ASSLVRSSGAPYEQY
J: TRBJ2-5; D: NA; V: TRBV7-2; CDR3: ASSLAFSETQY
J: TRBJ1-5; D: NA; V: TRBV3-1; CDR3: ASSEYNNQPQH
J: TRBJ2-5; D: TRBD2; V: TRBV3-1; CDR3: ASSHGLAGEGTQY
J: TRBJ2-5; D: NA; V: TRBV6-5; CDR3: ASTFIEVGETQY
J: TRBJ1-6; D: TRBD1; V: TRBV5-1; CDR3: ASSQRTGLENSPLH
J: TRBJ2-7; D: NA; V: TRBV20-1; CDR3: SARRQGSGPYEQY
J: TRBJ1-2; D: NA; V: TRBV2; CDR3: ASRGQQEYGYT
J: TRBJ2-7; D: TRBD2; V: TRBV10-3; CDR3: AIGGRAHSYEQY
J: TRBJ2-7; D: NA; V: TRBV27; CDR3: ASRSQGYRDTNSYEQY
J: TRBJ2-3; D: NA; V: TRBV5-1; CDR3: ASSLGTGADTQY
J: TRBJ1-5; D: TRBD1; V: TRBV12-3/TRBV12-4; CDR3: ASSPYRGSNQPQH
J: TRBJ2-7; D: TRBD2; V: TRBV2; CDR3: ASGTSERGEQY
J: TRBJ2-1; D: NA; V: TRBV6-1; CDR3: ASSALEAPFYNEQF
J: TRBJ1-5; D: NA; V: TRBV12-3/TRBV12-4; CDR3: ASSSAGTGNQPQH
J: TRBJ2-3; D: TRBD2; V: TRBV3-1; CDR3: ASSQGGLAGDTQY
J: TRBJ2-7; D: NA; V: TRBV5-1; CDR3: ASSLDGTSDEQY
J: TRBJ2-6; D: TRBD1; V: TRBV20-1; CDR3: SASARTGGGSGANVLT
J: TRBJ1-6; D: NA; V: TRBV30; CDR3: AWSEGPGNSPLH
J: TRBJ2-1; D: NA; V: TRBV6-6; CDR3: ASSYSGGQYNEQF
J: TRBJ2-2; D: TRBD2; V: TRBV9; CDR3: ASTRTSGNTGELF
J: TRBJ1-4; D: NA; V: TRBV3-1; CDR3: ASSQDYWDEKLF
J: TRBJ2-7; D: NA; V: TRBV5-4; CDR3: ASSLDARSIDEQY
J: TRBJ1-1; D: NA; V: TRBV18; CDR3: ASSPPTQDTEAF
J: TRBJ2-7; D: NA; V: TRBV5-6; CDR3: ASSLARRNLHEQY
J: TRBJ2-7; D: TRBD2; V: TRBV6-5; CDR3: ASSAAGAIKIEQY
J: TRBJ2-5; D: NA; V: TRBV29-1; CDR3: SAKVAETQY
J: TRBJ2-7; D: TRBD2; V: TRBV11-2; CDR3: ASSFSQGLAETYEQY
J: TRBJ2-7; D: TRBD1; V: TRBV5-1; CDR3: ASSLLTGDTSYEQY
J: TRBJ2-2; D: NA; V: TRBV2; CDR3: ASSGAGHTGELF
J: TRBJ2-3; D: NA; V: TRBV14; CDR3: ASSQGSTDTQY
J: TRBJ2-7; D: TRBD2; V: TRBV15; CDR3: ATSRAPGLAGGLDEQY
J: TRBJ1-1; D: TRBD1; V: TRBV15; CDR3: ATSRGDSEAF
J: TRBJ1-1; D: NA; V: TRBV7-3; CDR3: ASSLAGSGTEAF
J: TRBJ2-3; D: NA; V: TRBV20-1; CDR3: SAPEGMISTDTQY
J: TRBJ1-2; D: NA; V: TRBV28; CDR3: ASSLSQDAGYT
J: TRBJ2-7; D: NA; V: TRBV28; CDR3: ASRRPGLSYEQY
J: TRBJ2-3; D: TRBD2; V: TRBV9; CDR3: ASSEQPGLESDTQY
J: TRBJ2-4; D: NA; V: TRBV28; CDR3: ASSNTGGLAKNIQY
J: TRBJ2-3; D: TRBD2; V: TRBV20-1; CDR3: SANPSGVADTQY
J: TRBJ2-2; D: NA; V: TRBV5-1; CDR3: ASSLGYLSGVAGELF